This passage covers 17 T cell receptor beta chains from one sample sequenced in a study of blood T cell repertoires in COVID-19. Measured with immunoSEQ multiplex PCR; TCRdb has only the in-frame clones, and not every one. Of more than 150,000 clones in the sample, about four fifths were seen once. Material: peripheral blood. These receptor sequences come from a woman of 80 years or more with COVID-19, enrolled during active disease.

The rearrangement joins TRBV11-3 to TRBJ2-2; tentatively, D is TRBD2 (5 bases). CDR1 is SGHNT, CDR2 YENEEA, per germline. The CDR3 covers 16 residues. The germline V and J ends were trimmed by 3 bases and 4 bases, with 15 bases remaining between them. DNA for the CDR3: TGTGCCAGCAGCTTCGGGGTAGCCACCTCCACCGGGGAGCTGTTTTTT. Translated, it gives CASSFGVATSTGELFF.

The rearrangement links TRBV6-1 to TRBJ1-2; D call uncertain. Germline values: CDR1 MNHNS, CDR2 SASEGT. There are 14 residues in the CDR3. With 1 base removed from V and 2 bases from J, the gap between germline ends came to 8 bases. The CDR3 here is CASSEDRSNYGYTF. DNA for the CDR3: TGTGCCAGCAGTGAAGACAGATCGAACTATGGCTACACCTTC.

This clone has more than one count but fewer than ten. In nucleotides, the CDR3 is TGTGCTAGTGGTTTCGGGTCTCAACAAATGGGAGCTTTCTTT. Its translation: CASGFGSQQMGAFF. J is TRBJ1-1 and V is TRBV12-5; D gene ambiguous. With 3 bases removed from V and 10 bases from J, the gap between germline ends came to 18 bases. Per the germline V gene, CDR1 is LGHNT and CDR2 is FRNRAP. CDR3 length: 14 amino acids.

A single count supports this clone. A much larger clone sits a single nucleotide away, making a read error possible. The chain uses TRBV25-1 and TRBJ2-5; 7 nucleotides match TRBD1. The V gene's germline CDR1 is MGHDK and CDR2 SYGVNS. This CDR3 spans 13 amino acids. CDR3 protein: CASTQGDSEAQYF. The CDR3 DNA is TGTGCCAGCACCCAGGGGGATTCAGAGGCCCAGTACTTC.

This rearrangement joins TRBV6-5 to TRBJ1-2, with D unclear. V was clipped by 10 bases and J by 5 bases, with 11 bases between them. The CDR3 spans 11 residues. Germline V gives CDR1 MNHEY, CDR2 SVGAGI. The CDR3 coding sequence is TGTGCCACTCTCGGCGGGTATGGCTACACCTTC. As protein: CATLGGYGYTF.

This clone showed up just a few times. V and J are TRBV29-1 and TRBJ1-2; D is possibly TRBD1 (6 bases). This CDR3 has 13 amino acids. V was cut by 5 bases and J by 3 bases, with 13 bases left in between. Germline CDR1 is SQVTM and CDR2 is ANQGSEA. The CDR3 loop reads CSVSRDKHYGYTF. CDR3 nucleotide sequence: TGCAGCGTTTCCCGGGACAAGCACTATGGCTACACCTTC.

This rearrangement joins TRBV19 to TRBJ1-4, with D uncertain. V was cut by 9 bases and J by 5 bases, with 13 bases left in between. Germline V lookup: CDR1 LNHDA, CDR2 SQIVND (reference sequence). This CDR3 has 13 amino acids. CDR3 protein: CARPGANNEKLFF. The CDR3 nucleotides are TGTGCCAGGCCGGGAGCCAACAATGAAAAACTGTTTTTT.

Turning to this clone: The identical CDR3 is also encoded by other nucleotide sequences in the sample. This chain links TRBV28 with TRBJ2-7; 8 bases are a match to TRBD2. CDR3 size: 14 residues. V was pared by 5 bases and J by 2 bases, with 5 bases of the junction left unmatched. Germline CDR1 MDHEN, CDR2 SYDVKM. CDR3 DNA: TGTGCCAGCAGTCTTCGGGGGGGCACCTACGAGCAGTACTTC. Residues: CASSLRGGTYEQYF.

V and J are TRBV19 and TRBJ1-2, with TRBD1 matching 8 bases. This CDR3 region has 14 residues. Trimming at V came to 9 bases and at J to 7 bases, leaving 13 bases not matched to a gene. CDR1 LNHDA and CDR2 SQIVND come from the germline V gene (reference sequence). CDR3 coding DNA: TGTGCCAGCCTTTCCCGGGACAGGTTGGGTGGCTACACCTTC. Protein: CASLSRDRLGGYTF.

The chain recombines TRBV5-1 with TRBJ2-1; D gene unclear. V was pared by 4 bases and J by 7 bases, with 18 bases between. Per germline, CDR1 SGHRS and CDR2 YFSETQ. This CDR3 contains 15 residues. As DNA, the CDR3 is TGCGCCAGCAGCCCGACATCCAACTTGTTGAATGAGCAGTTCTTC. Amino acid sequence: CASSPTSNLLNEQFF.

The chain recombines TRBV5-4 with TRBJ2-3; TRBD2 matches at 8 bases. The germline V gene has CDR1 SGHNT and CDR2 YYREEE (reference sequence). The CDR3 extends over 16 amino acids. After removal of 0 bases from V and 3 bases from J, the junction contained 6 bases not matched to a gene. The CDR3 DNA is TGTGCCAGCAGCTTGGGACTAGCGAATCCGACAGATACGCAGTATTTT. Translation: CASSLGLANPTDTQYF.

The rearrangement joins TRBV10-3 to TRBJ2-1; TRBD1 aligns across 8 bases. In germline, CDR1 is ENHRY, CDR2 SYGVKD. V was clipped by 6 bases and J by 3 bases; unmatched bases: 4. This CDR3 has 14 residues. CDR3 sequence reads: CAISPGGSYNEQFF. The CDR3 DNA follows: TGTGCCATCAGCCCAGGGGGCAGCTACAATGAGCAGTTCTTC.

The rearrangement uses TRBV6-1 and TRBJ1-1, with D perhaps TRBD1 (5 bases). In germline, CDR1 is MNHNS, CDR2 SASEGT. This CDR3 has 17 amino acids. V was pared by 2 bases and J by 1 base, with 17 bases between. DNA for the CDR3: TGTGCCAGCAGTGAACCAACCTCGGGGGTTCCGAACACTGAAGCTTTCTTT. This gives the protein CASSEPTSGVPNTEAFF.

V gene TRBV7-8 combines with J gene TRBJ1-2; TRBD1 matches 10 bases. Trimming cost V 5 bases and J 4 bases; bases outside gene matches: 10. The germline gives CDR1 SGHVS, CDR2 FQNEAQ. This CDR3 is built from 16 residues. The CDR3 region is CASSPATGGVGYGYTF. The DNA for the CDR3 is TGTGCCAGCAGCCCGGCGACAGGGGGCGTAGGCTATGGCTACACCTTC.

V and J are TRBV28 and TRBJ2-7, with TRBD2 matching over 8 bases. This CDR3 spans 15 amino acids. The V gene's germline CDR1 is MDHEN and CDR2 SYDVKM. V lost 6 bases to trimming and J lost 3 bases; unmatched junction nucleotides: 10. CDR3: CASRPTGGAVYEQYF. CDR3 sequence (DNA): TGTGCCAGCAGGCCCACCGGGGGGGCGGTCTACGAGCAGTACTTC.

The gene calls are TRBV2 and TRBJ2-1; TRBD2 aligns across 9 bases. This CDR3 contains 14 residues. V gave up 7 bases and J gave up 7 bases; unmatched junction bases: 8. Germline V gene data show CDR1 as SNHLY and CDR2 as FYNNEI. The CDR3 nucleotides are TGTGCCAGCACCTGGACTAGCGTAATGAATGAGCAGTTCTTC. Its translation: CASTWTSVMNEQFF.

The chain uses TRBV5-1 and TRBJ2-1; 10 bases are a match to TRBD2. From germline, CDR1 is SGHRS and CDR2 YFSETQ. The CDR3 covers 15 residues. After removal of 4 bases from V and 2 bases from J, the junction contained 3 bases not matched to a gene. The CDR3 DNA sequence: TGCGCCAGCAGCCTTACTAGCGGGGCCTACAATGAGCAGTTCTTC. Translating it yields CASSLTSGAYNEQFF.